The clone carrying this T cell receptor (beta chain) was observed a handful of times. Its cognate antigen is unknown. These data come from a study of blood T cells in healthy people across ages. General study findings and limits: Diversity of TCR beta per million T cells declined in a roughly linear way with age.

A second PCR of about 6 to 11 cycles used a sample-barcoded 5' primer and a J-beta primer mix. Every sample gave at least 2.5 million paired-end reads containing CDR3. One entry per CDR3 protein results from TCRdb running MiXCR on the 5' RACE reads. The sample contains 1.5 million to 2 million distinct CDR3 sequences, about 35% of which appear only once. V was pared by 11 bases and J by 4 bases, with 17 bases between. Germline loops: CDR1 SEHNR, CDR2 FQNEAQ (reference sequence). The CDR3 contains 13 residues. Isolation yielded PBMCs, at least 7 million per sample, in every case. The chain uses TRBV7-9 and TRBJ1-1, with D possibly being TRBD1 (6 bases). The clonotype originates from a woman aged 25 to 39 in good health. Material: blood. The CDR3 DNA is TGTGCCGGAGACGACAGGTTCGGCACTGAAGCTTTCTTT. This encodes CAGDDRFGTEAFF. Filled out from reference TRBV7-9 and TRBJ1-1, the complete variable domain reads DTGVSQNPRHKITKRGQNVTFRCDPISEHNRLYWYRQTLGQGPEFLTYFQNEAQLEKSRLLSDRFSAERPKGSFSTLEIQRTEQGDSAMYLCAGDDRFGTEAFFGQGTRLTVV.